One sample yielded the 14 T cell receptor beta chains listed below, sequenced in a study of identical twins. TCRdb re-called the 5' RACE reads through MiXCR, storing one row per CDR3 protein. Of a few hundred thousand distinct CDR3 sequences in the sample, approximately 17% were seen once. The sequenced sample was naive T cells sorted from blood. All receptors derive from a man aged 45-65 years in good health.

CDR3 in DNA: TGTGCCAGCAGCCAAGATCTGAAGAAAAACCGGTATGAGCAGTTCTTC. Protein sequence: CASSQDLKKNRYEQFF. This rearrangement joins TRBV4-2 to TRBJ2-1; D uncertain. V gave up 0 bases and J gave up 8 bases, with 17 bases separating them. Looked up from germline, CDR1 is LGHNA and CDR2 is YNFKEQ. There are 16 residues in the CDR3.

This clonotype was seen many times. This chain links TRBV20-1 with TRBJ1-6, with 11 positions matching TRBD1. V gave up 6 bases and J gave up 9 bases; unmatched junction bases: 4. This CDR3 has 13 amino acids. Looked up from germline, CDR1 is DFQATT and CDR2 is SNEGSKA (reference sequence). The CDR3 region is CSAKDRGRSPLHF. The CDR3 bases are TGCAGTGCCAAGGACAGGGGGCGTTCACCCCTCCACTTT.

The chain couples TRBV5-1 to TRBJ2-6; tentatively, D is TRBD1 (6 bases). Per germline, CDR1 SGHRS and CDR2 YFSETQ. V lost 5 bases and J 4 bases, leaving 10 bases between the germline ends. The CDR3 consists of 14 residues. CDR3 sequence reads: CASRGTTGANVLTF. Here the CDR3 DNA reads TGCGCCAGCAGGGGGACAACCGGGGCCAACGTCCTGACTTTC.

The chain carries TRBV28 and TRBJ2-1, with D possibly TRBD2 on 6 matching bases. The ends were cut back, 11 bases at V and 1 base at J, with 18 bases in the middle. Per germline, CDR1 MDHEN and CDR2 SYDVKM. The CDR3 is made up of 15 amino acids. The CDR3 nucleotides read TGTGCCCCCACGGGAGAGGCCCAATCCTACAATGAGCAGTTCTTC. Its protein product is CAPTGEAQSYNEQFF.

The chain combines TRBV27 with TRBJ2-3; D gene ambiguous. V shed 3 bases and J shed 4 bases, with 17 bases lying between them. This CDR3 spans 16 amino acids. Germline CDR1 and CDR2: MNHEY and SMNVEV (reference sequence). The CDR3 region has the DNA TGTGCCAGCAGTTTCCTCGGTCCGGGTTCGGCAGATACGCAGTATTTT. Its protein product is CASSFLGPGSADTQYF.

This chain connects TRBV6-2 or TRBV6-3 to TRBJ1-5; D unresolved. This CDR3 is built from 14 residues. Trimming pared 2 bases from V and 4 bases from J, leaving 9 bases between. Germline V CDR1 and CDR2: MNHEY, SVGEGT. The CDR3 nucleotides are TGTGCCAGCAGTTACGGCAGCCTAAATCAGCCCCAGCATTTT. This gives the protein CASSYGSLNQPQHF.

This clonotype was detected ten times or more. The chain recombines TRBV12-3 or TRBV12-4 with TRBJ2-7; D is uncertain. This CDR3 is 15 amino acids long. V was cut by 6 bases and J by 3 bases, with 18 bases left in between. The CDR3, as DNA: TGTGCCAGCAGCCCCACTTTACTGGGCAACTACGAGCAGTACTTC. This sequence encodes CASSPTLLGNYEQYF.

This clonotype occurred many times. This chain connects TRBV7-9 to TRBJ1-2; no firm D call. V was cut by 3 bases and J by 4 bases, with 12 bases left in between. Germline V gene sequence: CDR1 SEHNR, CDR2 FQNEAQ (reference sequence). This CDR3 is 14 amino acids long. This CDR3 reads CASSLGGRRYGYTF. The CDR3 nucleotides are TGTGCCAGCAGCTTGGGCGGACGCCGCTATGGCTACACCTTC.

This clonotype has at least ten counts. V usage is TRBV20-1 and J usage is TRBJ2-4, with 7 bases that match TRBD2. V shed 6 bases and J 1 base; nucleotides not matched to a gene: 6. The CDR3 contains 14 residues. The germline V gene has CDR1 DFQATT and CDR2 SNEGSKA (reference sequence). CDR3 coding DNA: TGCAGTGCCGCTTCCGGGGGGGCCAAAAACATTCAGTACTTC. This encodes CSAASGGAKNIQYF.

This CDR3 reads CASSSLTNQPQHF. The CDR3 region has the DNA TGTGCCAGCAGTTCCTTGACTAATCAGCCCCAGCATTTT. V is TRBV28 and J is TRBJ1-5; no clear D gene. The CDR3 is made up of 13 amino acids. CDR1 is MDHEN, CDR2 SYDVKM, per germline. V was clipped by 4 bases and J by 4 bases, with 8 bases between them.

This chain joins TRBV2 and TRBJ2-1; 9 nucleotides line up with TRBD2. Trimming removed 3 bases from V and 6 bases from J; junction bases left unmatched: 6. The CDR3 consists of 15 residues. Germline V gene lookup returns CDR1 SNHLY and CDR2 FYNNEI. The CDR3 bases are TGTGCCAGCAGTGAGCGGGGGGGCGCCTTCAATGAGCAGTTCTTC. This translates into CASSERGGAFNEQFF.

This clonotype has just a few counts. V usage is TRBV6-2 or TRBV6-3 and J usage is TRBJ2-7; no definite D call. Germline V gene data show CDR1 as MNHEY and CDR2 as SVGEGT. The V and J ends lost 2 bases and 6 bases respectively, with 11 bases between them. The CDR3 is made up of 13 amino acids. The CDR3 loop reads CASSYARYTEQYF. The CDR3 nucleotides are TGTGCCAGCAGTTACGCGAGATACACCGAGCAGTACTTC.

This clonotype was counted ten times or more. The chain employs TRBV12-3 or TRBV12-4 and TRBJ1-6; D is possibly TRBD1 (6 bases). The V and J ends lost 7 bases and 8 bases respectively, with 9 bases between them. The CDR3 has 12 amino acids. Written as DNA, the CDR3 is TGTGCCAGCACGGACAGATATTCACCCCTCCACTTT. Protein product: CASTDRYSPLHF.

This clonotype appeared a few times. This CDR3 is CASSQEGLAAGEQFF. The DNA of the CDR3 is TGTGCCAGCAGTCAAGAGGGACTAGCGGCGGGCGAGCAGTTCTTC. The J gene is TRBJ2-1, the V gene TRBV6-2 or TRBV6-3; TRBD2 agrees at 11 bases. V shed 5 bases and J 10 bases; nucleotides not matched to a gene: 10. The CDR3 is made up of 15 amino acids. Germline lookup yields CDR1 MNHEY and CDR2 SVGEGT.